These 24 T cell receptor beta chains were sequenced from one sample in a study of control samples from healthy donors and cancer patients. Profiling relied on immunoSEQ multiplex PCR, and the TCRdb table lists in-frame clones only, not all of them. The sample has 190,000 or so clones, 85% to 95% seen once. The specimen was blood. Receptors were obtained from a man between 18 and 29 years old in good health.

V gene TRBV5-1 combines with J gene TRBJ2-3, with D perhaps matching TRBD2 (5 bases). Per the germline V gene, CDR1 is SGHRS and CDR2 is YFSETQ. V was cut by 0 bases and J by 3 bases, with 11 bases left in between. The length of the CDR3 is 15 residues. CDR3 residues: CASSLVLAFTDTQYF. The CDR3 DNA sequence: TGCGCCAGCAGCTTGGTTCTAGCTTTTACAGATACGCAGTATTTT. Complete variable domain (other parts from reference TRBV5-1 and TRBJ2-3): KAGVTQTPRYLIKTRGQQVTLSCSPISGHRSVSWYQQTPGQGLQFLFEYFSETQRNKGNFPGRFSGRQFSNSRSEMNVSTLELGDSALYLCASSLVLAFTDTQYFGPGTRLTVL.

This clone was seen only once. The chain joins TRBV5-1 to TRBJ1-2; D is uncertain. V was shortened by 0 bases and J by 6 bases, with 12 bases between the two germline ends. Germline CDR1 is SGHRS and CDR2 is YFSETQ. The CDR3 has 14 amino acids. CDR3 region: CASSLGASFDGYTF. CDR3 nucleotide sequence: TGCGCCAGCAGCTTGGGTGCGTCCTTTGATGGCTACACCTTC.

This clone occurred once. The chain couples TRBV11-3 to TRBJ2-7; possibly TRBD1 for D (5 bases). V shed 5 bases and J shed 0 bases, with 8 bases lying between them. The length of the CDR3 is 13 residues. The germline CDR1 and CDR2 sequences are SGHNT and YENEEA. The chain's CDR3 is CASSQGSSYEQYF. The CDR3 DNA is TGTGCCAGCAGCCAGGGTAGCTCCTACGAGCAGTACTTC. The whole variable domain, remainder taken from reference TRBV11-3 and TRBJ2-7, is EAGVVQSPRYKIIEKKQPVAFWCNPISGHNTLYWYLQNLGQGPELLIRYENEEAVDDSQLPKDRFSAERLKGVDSTLKIQPAELGDSAVYLCASSQGSSYEQYFGPGTRLTVT.

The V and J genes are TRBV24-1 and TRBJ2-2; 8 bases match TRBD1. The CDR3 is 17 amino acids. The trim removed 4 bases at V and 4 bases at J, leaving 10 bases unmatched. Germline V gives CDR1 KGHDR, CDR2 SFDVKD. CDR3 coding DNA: TGTGCCACCAGTGACGTTGACAGGGGCCCTAGCACCGGGGAGCTGTTTTTT. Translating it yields CATSDVDRGPSTGELFF.

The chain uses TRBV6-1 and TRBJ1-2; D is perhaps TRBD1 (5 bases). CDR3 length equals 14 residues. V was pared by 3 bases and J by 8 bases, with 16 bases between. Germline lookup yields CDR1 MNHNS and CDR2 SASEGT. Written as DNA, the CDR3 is TGTGCCAGCAGTGATGGAGAGACAGCCCGGGGCTACACCTTC. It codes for CASSDGETARGYTF.

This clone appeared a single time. CDR3 sequence: CASSPGQGGYGYTF. The CDR3 DNA reads TGTGCCAGCTCACCCGGGCAGGGGGGCTATGGCTACACCTTC. This chain links TRBV18 with TRBJ1-2, with 7 bases identical to TRBD1. V was pared by 3 bases and J by 4 bases, with 5 bases of the junction left unmatched. The CDR3 has 14 residues. In germline, CDR1 is KGHSH, CDR2 LQKENI. Using reference TRBV18 and TRBJ1-2 for the parts outside the CDR3, the full variable domain is NAGVMQNPRHLVRRRGQEARLRCSPMKGHSHVYWYRQLPEEGLKFMVYLQKENIIDESGMPKERFSAEFPKEGPSILRIQQVVRGDSAAYFCASSPGQGGYGYTFGSGTRLTVV.

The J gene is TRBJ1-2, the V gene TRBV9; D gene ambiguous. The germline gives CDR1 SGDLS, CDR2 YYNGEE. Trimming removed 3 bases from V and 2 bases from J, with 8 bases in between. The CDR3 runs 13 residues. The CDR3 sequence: CASSGIGNYGYTF. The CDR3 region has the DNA TGTGCCAGCAGCGGGATAGGAAACTATGGCTACACCTTC.

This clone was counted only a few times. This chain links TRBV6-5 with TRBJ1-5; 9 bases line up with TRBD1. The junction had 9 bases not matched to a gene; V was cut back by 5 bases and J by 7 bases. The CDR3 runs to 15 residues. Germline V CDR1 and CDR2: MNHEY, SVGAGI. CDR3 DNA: TGTGCCAGCAGTAGAGGGGGGACAGGGTTACAGCCCCAGCATTTT. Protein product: CASSRGGTGLQPQHF.

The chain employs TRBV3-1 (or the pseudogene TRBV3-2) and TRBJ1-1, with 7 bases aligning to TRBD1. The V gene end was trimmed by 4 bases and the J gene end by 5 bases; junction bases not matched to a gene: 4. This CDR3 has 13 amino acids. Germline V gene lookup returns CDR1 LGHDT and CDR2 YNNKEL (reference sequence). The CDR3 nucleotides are TGTGCCAGCAGCCCGACAGGGAGGACTGAAGCTTTCTTT. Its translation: CASSPTGRTEAFF.

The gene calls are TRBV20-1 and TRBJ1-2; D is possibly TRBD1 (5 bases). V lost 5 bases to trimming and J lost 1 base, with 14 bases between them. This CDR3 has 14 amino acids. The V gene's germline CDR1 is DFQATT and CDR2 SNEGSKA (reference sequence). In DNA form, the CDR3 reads TGCAGTGCTGGTGTGGGGGGGAATAACTATGGCTACACCTTC. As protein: CSAGVGGNNYGYTF.

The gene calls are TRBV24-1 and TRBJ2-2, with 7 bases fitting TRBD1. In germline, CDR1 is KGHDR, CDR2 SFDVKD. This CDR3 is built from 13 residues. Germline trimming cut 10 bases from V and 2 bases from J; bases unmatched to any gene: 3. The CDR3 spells CATWDRNTGELFF. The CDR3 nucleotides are TGTGCCACTTGGGACAGAAACACCGGGGAGCTGTTTTTT.

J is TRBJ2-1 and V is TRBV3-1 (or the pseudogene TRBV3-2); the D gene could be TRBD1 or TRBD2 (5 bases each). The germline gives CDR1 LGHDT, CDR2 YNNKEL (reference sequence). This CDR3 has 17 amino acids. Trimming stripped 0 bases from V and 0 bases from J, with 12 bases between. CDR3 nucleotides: TGTGCCAGCAGCCAAGATCGGTCCGGGACCTCCTACAATGAGCAGTTCTTC. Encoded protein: CASSQDRSGTSYNEQFF.

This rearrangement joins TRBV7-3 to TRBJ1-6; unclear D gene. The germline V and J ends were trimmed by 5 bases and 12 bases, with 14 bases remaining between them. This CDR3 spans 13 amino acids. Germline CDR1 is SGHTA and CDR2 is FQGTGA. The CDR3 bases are TGTGCCAGCAGCCAAAACGCTCAAGGACCCCTCCACTTT. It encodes CASSQNAQGPLHF. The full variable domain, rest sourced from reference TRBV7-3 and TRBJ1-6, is GAGVSQTPSNKVTEKGKYVELRCDPISGHTALYWYRQSLGQGPEFLIYFQGTGAADDSGLPNDRFFAVRPEGSVSTLKIQRTERGDSAVYLCASSQNAQGPLHFGNGTRLTVT.

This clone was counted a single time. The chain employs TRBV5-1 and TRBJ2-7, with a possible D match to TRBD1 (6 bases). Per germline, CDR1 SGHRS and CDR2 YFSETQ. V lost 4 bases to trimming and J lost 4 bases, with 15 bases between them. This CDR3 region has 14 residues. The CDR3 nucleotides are TGCGCCAGCAGCCAACCGGGACAACTTTACGAGCAGTACTTC. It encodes CASSQPGQLYEQYF.

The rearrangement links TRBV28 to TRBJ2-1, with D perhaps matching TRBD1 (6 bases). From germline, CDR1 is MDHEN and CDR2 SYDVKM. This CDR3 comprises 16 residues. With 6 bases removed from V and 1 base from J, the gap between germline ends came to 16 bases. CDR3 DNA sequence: TGTGCCAGCAGACGCTCAGGGGAAGGGTCCTACAATGAGCAGTTCTTC. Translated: CASRRSGEGSYNEQFF.

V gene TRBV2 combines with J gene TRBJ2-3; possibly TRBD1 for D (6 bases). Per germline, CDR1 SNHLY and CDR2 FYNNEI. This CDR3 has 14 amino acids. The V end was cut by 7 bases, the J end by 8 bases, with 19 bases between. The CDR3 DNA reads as TGTGCCAGCACCGACAGGCCAGCTCCCCTTACGCAGTATTTT. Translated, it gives CASTDRPAPLTQYF.

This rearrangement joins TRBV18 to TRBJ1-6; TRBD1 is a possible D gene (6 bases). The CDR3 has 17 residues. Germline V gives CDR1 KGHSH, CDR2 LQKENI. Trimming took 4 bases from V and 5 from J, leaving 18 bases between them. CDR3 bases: TGTGCCAGCTCACAATCCACAGGGACCGGAGATAATTCACCCCTCCACTTT. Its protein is CASSQSTGTGDNSPLHF.

CDR3 bases: TGTGCCAGCAGCCTGGTAGCGGGGGTAAACACCGGGGAGCTGTTTTTT. As protein: CASSLVAGVNTGELFF. The chain employs TRBV3-1 (or the pseudogene TRBV3-2) and TRBJ2-2; 9 bases are shared with TRBD2. After removal of 4 bases from V and 2 bases from J, the junction contained 5 bases not matched to a gene. The CDR3 contains 16 residues. Germline V CDR1 and CDR2: LGHDT, YNNKEL (reference sequence).

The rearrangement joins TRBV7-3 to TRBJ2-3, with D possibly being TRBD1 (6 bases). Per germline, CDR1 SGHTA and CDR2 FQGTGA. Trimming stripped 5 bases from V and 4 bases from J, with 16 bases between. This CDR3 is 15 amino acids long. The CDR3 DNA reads TGTGCCAGCAGCCTCATCAGGGGATCCCCAGATACGCAGTATTTT. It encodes CASSLIRGSPDTQYF. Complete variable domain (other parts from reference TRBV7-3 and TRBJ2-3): GAGVSQTPSNKVTEKGKYVELRCDPISGHTALYWYRQSLGQGPEFLIYFQGTGAADDSGLPNDRFFAVRPEGSVSTLKIQRTERGDSAVYLCASSLIRGSPDTQYFGPGTRLTVL.

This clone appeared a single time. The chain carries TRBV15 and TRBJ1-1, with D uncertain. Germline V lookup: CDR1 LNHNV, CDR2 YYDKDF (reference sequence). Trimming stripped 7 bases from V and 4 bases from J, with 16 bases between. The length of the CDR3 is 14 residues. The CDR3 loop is CATTISFGFTEAFF. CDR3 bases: TGTGCCACCACTATTTCATTCGGGTTCACTGAAGCTTTCTTT.

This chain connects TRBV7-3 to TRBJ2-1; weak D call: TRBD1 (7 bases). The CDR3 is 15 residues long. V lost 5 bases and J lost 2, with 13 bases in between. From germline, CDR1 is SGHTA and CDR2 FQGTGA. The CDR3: CASSQGGLAYNEQFF. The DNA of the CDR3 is TGTGCCAGCAGCCAGGGGGGCCTAGCCTACAATGAGCAGTTCTTC.

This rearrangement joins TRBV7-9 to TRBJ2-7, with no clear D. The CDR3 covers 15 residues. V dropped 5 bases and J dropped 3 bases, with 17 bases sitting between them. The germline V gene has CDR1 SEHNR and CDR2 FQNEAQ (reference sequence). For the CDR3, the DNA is TGTGCCAGCAGCAGCCGGGTTACCAAAATCTACGAGCAGTACTTC. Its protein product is CASSSRVTKIYEQYF. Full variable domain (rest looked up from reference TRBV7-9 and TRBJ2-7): DTGVSQNPRHKITKRGQNVTFRCDPISEHNRLYWYRQTLGQGPEFLTYFQNEAQLEKSRLLSDRFSAERPKGSFSTLEIQRTEQGDSAMYLCASSSRVTKIYEQYFGPGTRLTVT.

The CDR3 DNA is TGTGCCAGCAGCTTAAAAGGGAGCAGGGCAGATGAGCAGTTCTTC. Translated, it gives CASSLKGSRADEQFF. This chain links TRBV7-6 with TRBJ2-1; D is tentatively TRBD1 or TRBD2 (5 bases each). Deletions cut 2 bases from V and 8 bases from J, with 16 bases between. This CDR3 has 15 amino acids. Germline CDR1 is SGHVS and CDR2 is FNYEAQ.

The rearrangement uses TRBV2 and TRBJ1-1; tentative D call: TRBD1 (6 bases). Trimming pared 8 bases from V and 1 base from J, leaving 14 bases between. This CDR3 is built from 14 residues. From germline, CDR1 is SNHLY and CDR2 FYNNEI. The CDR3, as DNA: TGTGCCAGCGGAGGGAGGGGGTCGAACACTGAAGCTTTCTTT. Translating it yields CASGGRGSNTEAFF.